This T cell receptor (beta chain) emerged from a study of Graves' ophthalmopathy and Graves' hyperthyroidism. RNA served as the template for amplifying TCR beta CDR3 regions. Second-round multiplex PCR came after first-round RT-PCR with HTBI primers. TCRdb recomputed calls from the multiplex PCR reads with MiXCR, one row per CDR3 protein. The sample has 900,000 to 1,200,000 distinct CDR3 sequences, about two fifths seen once; the top ten hold roughly 11%. Trimming left V 2 bases short and J 8 bases short, with 16 bases between. Germline V lookup: CDR1 SGHRS, CDR2 YFSETQ. This CDR3 is 14 amino acids long.

V usage is TRBV5-1 and J usage is TRBJ1-1, with TRBD1 as a possible D gene (5 bases). Material for sequencing was peripheral blood or thyroid tissue (not recorded which). The TCR was taken from an adult man with Graves' hyperthyroidism. The chain's CDR3 is CASSLATGRVEAFF. The CDR3 DNA reads as TGCGCCAGCAGCTTAGCAACGGGACGGGTCGAAGCTTTCTTT.